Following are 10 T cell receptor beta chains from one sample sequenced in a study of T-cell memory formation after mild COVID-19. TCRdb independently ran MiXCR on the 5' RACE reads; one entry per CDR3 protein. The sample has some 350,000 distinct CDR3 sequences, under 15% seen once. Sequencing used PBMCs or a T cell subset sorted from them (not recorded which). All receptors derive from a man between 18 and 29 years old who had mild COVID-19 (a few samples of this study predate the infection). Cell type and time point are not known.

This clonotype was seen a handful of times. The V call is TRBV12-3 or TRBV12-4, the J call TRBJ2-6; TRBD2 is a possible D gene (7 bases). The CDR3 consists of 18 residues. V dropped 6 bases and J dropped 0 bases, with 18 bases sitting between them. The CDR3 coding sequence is TGTGCCAGCAGGCCGAGGTGGGGGGGGGCCTCTGGGGCCAACGTCCTGACTTTC. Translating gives CASRPRWGGASGANVLTF.

Written as DNA, the CDR3 is TGTGCCAGTAGTCCCTGGACAGGGGGCTATGACACCGGGGAGCTGTTTTTT. This translates into CASSPWTGGYDTGELFF. The rearrangement uses TRBV19 and TRBJ2-2, with TRBD1 matching 11 bases. The CDR3 has 17 amino acids. The germline CDR1 and CDR2 sequences are LNHDA and SQIVND (reference sequence). V shed 5 bases, J shed 3 bases, and the junction held 8 bases outside the gene matches.

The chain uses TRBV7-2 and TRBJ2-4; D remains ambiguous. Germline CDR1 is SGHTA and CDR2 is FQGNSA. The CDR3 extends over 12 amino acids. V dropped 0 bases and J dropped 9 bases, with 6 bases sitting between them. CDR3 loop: CASSLALGIQYF. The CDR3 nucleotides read TGTGCCAGCAGCTTAGCCCTCGGCATTCAGTACTTC.

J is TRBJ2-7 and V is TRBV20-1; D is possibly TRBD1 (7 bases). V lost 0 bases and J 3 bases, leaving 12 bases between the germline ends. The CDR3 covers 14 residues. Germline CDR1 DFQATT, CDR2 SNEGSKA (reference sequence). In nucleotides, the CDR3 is TGCAGTGCTAGAGAGGAGGGACAGCGCTACGAGCAGTACTTC. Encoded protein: CSAREEGQRYEQYF.

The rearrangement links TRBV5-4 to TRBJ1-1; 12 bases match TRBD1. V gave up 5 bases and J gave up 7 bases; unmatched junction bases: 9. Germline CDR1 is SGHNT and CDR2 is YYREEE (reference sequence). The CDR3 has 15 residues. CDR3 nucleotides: TGTGCCAGCAGTCCCAGGGACAGGGGGCAAATTGAAGCTTTCTTT. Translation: CASSPRDRGQIEAFF.

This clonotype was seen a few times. The CDR3 reads CASTNLFGGTEAFF. CDR3 in DNA: TGTGCCAGCACCAATCTTTTCGGAGGGACTGAAGCTTTCTTT. This sequence joins TRBV12-3 or TRBV12-4 and TRBJ1-1; no reliable D call. The V and J ends lost 7 bases and 5 bases respectively, with 17 bases between them. CDR3 length equals 14 residues.

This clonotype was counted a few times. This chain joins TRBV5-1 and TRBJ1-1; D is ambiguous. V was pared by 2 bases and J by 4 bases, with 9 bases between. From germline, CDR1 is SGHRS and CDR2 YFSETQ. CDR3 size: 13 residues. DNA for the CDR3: TGCGCCAGCAGCTTTCGGGCGGCCACTGAAGCTTTCTTT. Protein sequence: CASSFRAATEAFF. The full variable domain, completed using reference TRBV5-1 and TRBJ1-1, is KAGVTQTPRYLIKTRGQQVTLSCSPISGHRSVSWYQQTPGQGLQFLFEYFSETQRNKGNFPGRFSGRQFSNSRSEMNVSTLELGDSALYLCASSFRAATEAFFGQGTRLTVV.

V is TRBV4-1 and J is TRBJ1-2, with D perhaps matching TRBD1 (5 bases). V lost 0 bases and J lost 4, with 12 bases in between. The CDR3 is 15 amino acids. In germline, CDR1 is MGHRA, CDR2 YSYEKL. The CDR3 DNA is TGCGCCAGCAGCCAAGAGCGGGGACGGCTCTATGGCTACACCTTC. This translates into CASSQERGRLYGYTF.

The CDR3 DNA follows: TGTGCCTGGAGCCAAGCTGCCGGCGCCTATGGCTACACCTTC. It yields the protein CAWSQAAGAYGYTF. The V and J genes are TRBV30 and TRBJ1-2; D is unclear. CDR3 length equals 14 residues. V lost 3 bases, J lost 4 bases, and 15 bases lay in between. The germline V gene has CDR1 GTSNPN and CDR2 SVGIG (reference sequence).

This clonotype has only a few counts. CDR3 loop: CASSLDSGGFPGANVLTF. The CDR3 nucleotides are TGCGCCAGCAGCTTGGATTCGGGGGGCTTTCCTGGGGCCAACGTCCTGACTTTC. The V gene is TRBV5-1, the J gene TRBJ2-6; maybe TRBD2 (7 bases). Trimming stripped 0 bases from V and 2 bases from J, with 15 bases between. Germline lookup yields CDR1 SGHRS and CDR2 YFSETQ. The CDR3 totals 18 residues.